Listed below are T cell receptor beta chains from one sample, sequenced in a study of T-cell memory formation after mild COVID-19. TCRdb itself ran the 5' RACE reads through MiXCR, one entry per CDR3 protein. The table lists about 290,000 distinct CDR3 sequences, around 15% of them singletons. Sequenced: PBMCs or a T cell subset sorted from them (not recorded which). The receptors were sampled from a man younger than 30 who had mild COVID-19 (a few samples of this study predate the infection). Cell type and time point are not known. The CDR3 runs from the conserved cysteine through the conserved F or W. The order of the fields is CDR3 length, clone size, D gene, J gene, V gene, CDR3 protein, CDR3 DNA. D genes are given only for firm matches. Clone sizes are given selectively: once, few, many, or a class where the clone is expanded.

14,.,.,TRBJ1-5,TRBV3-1,CASSQDSFNQPQHF,TGTGCCAGCAGCCAAGACAGTTTCAATCAGCCCCAGCATTTT
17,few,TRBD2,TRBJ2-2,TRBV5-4,CASSLPGLAGLSGELFF,TGTGCCAGCAGCTTGCCGGGACTAGCGGGGTTATCCGGGGAGCTGTTTTTT
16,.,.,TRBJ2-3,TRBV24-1,CATSETTGGRRDTQYF,TGTGCCACCAGTGAGACGACAGGAGGCCGTAGAGATACGCAGTATTTT
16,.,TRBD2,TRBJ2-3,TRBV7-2,CASSLGLAGGVDTQYF,TGTGCCAGCAGCTTAGGGCTAGCGGGGGGGGTAGATACGCAGTATTTT
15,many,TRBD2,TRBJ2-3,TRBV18,CASLFYAGGQDTQYF,TGTGCCAGCTTGTTCTATGCGGGGGGTCAAGATACGCAGTATTTT
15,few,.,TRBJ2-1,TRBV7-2,CASSQAYTVYNEQFF,TGTGCCAGCAGTCAGGCCTATACTGTTTACAATGAGCAGTTCTTC
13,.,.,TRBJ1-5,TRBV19,CASSPAAGQPQHF,TGTGCCAGTAGTCCCGCCGCCGGCCAGCCCCAGCATTTT
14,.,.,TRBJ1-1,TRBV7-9,CASSSGQWNTEAFF,TGTGCCAGCAGTTCAGGACAGTGGAACACTGAAGCTTTCTTT
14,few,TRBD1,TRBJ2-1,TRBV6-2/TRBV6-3,CASSLAGQGHEQFF,TGTGCCAGCAGTTTGGCCGGACAGGGACATGAGCAGTTCTTC
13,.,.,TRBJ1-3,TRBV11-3,CASSRRPGNTIYF,TGTGCCAGCAGCCGTAGGCCTGGAAACACCATATATTTT
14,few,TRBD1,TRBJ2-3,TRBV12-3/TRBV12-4,CASRGTGTTDTQYF,TGTGCCAGCAGGGGGACAGGCACCACAGATACGCAGTATTTT
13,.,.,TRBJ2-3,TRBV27,CASSTGQSDTQYF,TGTGCCAGCAGTACCGGACAGTCAGATACGCAGTATTTT
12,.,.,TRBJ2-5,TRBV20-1,CSAGIGQETQYF,TGCAGTGCTGGGATAGGGCAGGAGACCCAGTACTTC
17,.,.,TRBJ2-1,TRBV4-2,CASSPGRMGGADNEQFF,TGTGCCAGCAGCCCAGGCAGGATGGGGGGGGCCGACAATGAGCAGTTCTTC
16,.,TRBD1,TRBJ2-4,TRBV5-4,CASSSGQGVTKNIQYF,TGTGCCAGCAGCTCAGGACAGGGGGTTACCAAAAACATTCAGTACTTC
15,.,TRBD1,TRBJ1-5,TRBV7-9,CASSSPGTGSQPQHF,TGTGCCAGCAGCTCCCCCGGGACAGGCAGTCAGCCCCAGCATTTT
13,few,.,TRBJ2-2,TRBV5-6,CASSFRGLGELFF,TGTGCCAGCAGCTTTCGAGGGTTAGGGGAGCTGTTTTTT
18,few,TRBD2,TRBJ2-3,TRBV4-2,CASSQESGLAGGTDTQYF,TGTGCCAGCAGCCAAGAGTCGGGACTAGCGGGGGGCACAGATACGCAGTATTTT
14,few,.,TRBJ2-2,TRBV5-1,CASSMGGITGELFF,TGCGCCAGCAGCATGGGGGGAATCACCGGGGAGCTGTTTTTT
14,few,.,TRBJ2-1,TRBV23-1,CARTPRESYNEQFF,TGCGCCAGGACTCCCAGGGAATCCTACAATGAGCAGTTCTTC
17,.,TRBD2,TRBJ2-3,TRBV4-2,CASSQDLATSGTDTQYF,TGTGCCAGCAGCCAAGATTTAGCGACTAGCGGCACAGATACGCAGTATTTT
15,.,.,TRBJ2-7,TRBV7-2,CASSPGRESSYEQYF,TGTGCCAGCAGCCCGGGACGGGAAAGCTCCTACGAGCAGTACTTC
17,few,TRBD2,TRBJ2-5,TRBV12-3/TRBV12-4,CASSLAVIAGGRETQYF,TGTGCCAGCAGTTTAGCGGTAATAGCGGGGGGAAGAGAGACCCAGTACTTC
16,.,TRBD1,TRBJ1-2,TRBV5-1,CASSPYGTGDPSGYTF,TGCGCCAGCAGCCCCTACGGGACAGGGGACCCCTCTGGCTACACCTTC
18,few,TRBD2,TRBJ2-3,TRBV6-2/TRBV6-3,CASSYAASGVASTDTQYF,TGTGCCAGCAGTTACGCGGCTAGCGGGGTCGCAAGCACAGATACGCAGTATTTT
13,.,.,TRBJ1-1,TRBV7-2,CASRRGDRTEAFF,TGTGCCAGCAGACGGGGGGATAGGACTGAAGCTTTCTTT
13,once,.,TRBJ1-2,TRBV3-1,CASSQDWRGSYTF,TGTGCCAGCAGCCAAGATTGGAGGGGGTCCTACACCTTC
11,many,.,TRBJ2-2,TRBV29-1,CSVTNSGELFF,TGCAGCGTCACAAACTCCGGGGAGCTGTTTTTT
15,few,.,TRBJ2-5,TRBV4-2,CASSQGRGAGETQYF,TGTGCCAGCAGCCAAGGCCGGGGGGCGGGAGAGACCCAGTACTTC
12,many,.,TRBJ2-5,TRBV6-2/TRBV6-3,CASSDSQETQYF,TGTGCCAGCAGCGACAGTCAAGAGACCCAGTACTTC
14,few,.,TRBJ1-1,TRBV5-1,CASSYGGVNTEAFF,TGCGCCAGCAGCTACGGGGGGGTGAACACTGAAGCTTTCTTT
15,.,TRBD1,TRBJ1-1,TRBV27,CASSPRQGMISEAFF,TGTGCCAGCAGTCCCCGACAGGGAATGATTTCTGAAGCTTTCTTT
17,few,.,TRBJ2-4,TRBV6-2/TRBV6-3,CASSTKGQGLGGNIQYF,TGTGCCAGCAGTACCAAAGGACAGGGACTAGGGGGGAACATTCAGTACTTC
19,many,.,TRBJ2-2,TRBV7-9,CASSSTELETGVQWGELFF,TGTGCCAGCAGCTCCACGGAGTTGGAGACAGGCGTGCAGTGGGGGGAGCTGTTTTTT
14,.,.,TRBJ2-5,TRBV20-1,CSARVEDLVETQYF,TGCAGTGCTAGAGTGGAGGACTTGGTAGAGACCCAGTACTTC
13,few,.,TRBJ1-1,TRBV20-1,CSAPNQGHTEAFF,TGCAGTGCCCCGAATCAGGGACACACTGAAGCTTTCTTT
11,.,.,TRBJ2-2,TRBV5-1,CASGVPGELFF,TGCGCCAGCGGGGTCCCCGGGGAGCTGTTTTTT
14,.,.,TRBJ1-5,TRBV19,CASSIRGSSQPQHF,TGTGCCAGTAGTATCCGGGGGTCTAGCCAGCCCCAGCATTTT
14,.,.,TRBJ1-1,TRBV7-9,CASRPTVPATEAFF,TGTGCCAGCAGACCGACAGTCCCCGCCACTGAAGCTTTCTTT
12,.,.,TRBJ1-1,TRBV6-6,CASRVVNTEAFF,TGTGCCAGCCGTGTCGTGAACACTGAAGCTTTCTTT
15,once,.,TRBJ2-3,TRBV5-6,CASTNKAVSTDTQYF,TGTGCCAGCACCAACAAGGCAGTTAGCACAGATACGCAGTATTTT
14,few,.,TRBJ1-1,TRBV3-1,CASSWTLMNTEAFF,TGTGCCAGCAGCTGGACACTCATGAACACTGAAGCTTTCTTT
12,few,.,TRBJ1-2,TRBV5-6,CASSIRDYGYTF,TGTGCCAGCAGTATACGAGACTATGGCTACACCTTC